The T cell receptor beta chain under discussion was sequenced for a study of OX40 agonist ivuxolimab in advanced cancers. Study background: The study gave patients intravenous ivuxolimab at 0.01 to 10 mg/kg every 2 weeks. Recorded diagnoses for dose-escalation patients were hepatocellular carcinoma, melanoma, renal cell or head and neck cancer.

CDR3 length: 15 amino acids. Trimming cost V 6 bases and J 5 bases; bases outside gene matches: 11. CDR1 is ENHRY, CDR2 SYGVKD, per germline. Method: immunoSEQ multiplex PCR; TCRdb's copy keeps in-frame clones and lacks some. The table lists roughly 110,000 clones, approximately 89% of them singletons. General observations from the study: CD4+ T cells averaged fewer expanded clones than CD8+ T cells. There was clonal expansion of CD4+ and CD8+ blood T cells by week 6 at 0.1 to 3.0 mg/kg.

With respect to this clone: No antigen is known for it.

The sequence came from an adult with an advanced solid tumor such as melanoma, head and neck, liver or kidney cancer. The chain is built from TRBV10-3 and TRBJ2-5, with 8 bases matching TRBD2. This specimen was CD4+ or CD8+ T cells sorted from blood, taken in a trial of the OX40 agonist ivuxolimab. In DNA form, the CDR3 reads TGTGCCATCAGCCCTGGGACTAGGGTGCTGGAGACCCAGTACTTC. It yields the protein CAISPGTRVLETQYF.